The 11 T cell receptor beta chains below all came from one sample that was sequenced in a study of blood T cell repertoires in COVID-19. Some clones are missing from TCRdb's copy, which holds only in-frame ones; the method was immunoSEQ multiplex PCR. The sample lists fewer than 350,000 clones; around 90% were seen once. The source material was PBMCs or T cells enriched from blood (not recorded which). The origin of the receptors is a woman under 40 who had recovered from COVID-19.

V and J are TRBV25-1 and TRBJ2-5; 8 bases match TRBD1. Per germline, CDR1 MGHDK and CDR2 SYGVNS. V shed 8 bases and J 5 bases; nucleotides not matched to a gene: 7. This CDR3 is built from 13 residues. The CDR3 sequence: CASGAGGGETQYF. The CDR3 DNA is TGTGCCAGCGGGGCAGGGGGCGGGGAGACCCAGTACTTC.

V usage is TRBV5-1 and J usage is TRBJ1-5; D unresolved. Trimming removed 4 bases from V and 4 bases from J, with 9 bases in between. Germline loops: CDR1 SGHRS, CDR2 YFSETQ. This CDR3 has 13 amino acids. The CDR3 region has the DNA TGCGCCAGCAGCCCAGGTCCTAATCAGCCCCAGCATTTT. Its protein product is CASSPGPNQPQHF.

The chain uses TRBV3-1 (or the pseudogene TRBV3-2) and TRBJ1-1, with a tentative D call TRBD1 (5 bases). This CDR3 has 15 amino acids. Germline values: CDR1 LGHDT, CDR2 YNNKEL (reference sequence). Trimming stripped 1 base from V and 7 bases from J, with 16 bases between. The CDR3 region has the DNA TGTGCCAGCAGCCAAGGGTTATCAGGGAGGGTTGAAGCTTTCTTT. Translating gives CASSQGLSGRVEAFF.

This chain uses TRBV12-3 or TRBV12-4 with TRBJ1-1; D not certain. CDR3 size: 13 residues. The V and J ends lost 6 bases and 6 bases respectively, with 14 bases between them. The CDR3 DNA follows: TGTGCCAGCAGCCCGATTGAGGCGGCTGAAGCTTTCTTT. Its translation: CASSPIEAAEAFF.

A single count supports this clone. This chain connects TRBV5-1 to TRBJ2-5; D gene uncertain. The germline V gene has CDR1 SGHRS and CDR2 YFSETQ. Trimming pared 4 bases from V and 3 bases from J, leaving 13 bases between. The CDR3 contains 14 residues. The CDR3 protein is CASSKFYQEETQYF. Written as DNA, the CDR3 is TGCGCCAGCAGCAAGTTTTACCAGGAAGAGACCCAGTACTTC.

The J gene is TRBJ2-3, the V gene TRBV27, with D perhaps TRBD1 (6 bases). This CDR3 spans 13 amino acids. The germline CDR1 and CDR2 sequences are MNHEY and SMNVEV (reference sequence). V gave up 6 bases and J gave up 10 bases, with 17 bases separating them. The CDR3 DNA follows: TGTGCCAGCAGCCCCGGACAGACCTCTGCGCAGTATTTT. Protein sequence: CASSPGQTSAQYF.

V and J are TRBV5-4 and TRBJ1-2; D unresolved. Germline V gives CDR1 SGHNT, CDR2 YYREEE (reference sequence). V dropped 0 bases and J dropped 4 bases, with 7 bases sitting between them. CDR3 length: 13 amino acids. CDR3 sequence reads: CASSLGQLYGYTF. In nucleotides, the CDR3 is TGTGCCAGCAGCTTGGGTCAACTCTATGGCTACACCTTC.

This rearrangement joins TRBV20-1 to TRBJ2-3, with no clear D. V was clipped by 6 bases and J by 4 bases, with 8 bases between them. The CDR3 runs 11 residues. Germline CDR1 and CDR2: DFQATT and SNEGSKA (reference sequence). The CDR3 region has the DNA TGCAGTGCCGAACGAGCAGATACGCAGTATTTT. It is translated as CSAERADTQYF.

The chain is built from TRBV11-3 and TRBJ1-4; 7 nucleotides match TRBD1. From germline, CDR1 is SGHNT and CDR2 YENEEA. There are 15 residues in the CDR3. Unmatched junction bases numbered 6, after V lost 3 bases and J lost 5 bases. The CDR3 nucleotides are TGTGCCAGCAGCTTCCAGACAGGGTGGAATGAAAAACTGTTTTTT. It yields the protein CASSFQTGWNEKLFF.

This chain uses TRBV4-1 with TRBJ2-7, with 7 bases aligning to TRBD1. This CDR3 spans 18 amino acids. Germline CDR1 reads MGHRA; CDR2 reads YSYEKL. The trim removed 1 base at V and 2 bases at J, leaving 14 bases unmatched. The CDR3 reads CASSQGRDRGDSTYEQYF. In DNA, the CDR3 is TGCGCCAGCAGCCAAGGTCGGGACAGAGGAGATTCGACCTACGAGCAGTACTTC.

The J gene is TRBJ2-7, the V gene TRBV7-8; TRBD2 agrees at 11 bases. Trimming at V came to 3 bases and at J to 3 bases, leaving 13 bases not matched to a gene. The CDR3 loop spans 18 amino acids. Germline CDR1 SGHVS, CDR2 FQNEAQ. The CDR3 spells CASSFQTSGTTHYYEQYF. In DNA, the CDR3 is TGTGCCAGCAGCTTCCAGACTAGCGGGACTACTCACTACTACGAGCAGTACTTC.